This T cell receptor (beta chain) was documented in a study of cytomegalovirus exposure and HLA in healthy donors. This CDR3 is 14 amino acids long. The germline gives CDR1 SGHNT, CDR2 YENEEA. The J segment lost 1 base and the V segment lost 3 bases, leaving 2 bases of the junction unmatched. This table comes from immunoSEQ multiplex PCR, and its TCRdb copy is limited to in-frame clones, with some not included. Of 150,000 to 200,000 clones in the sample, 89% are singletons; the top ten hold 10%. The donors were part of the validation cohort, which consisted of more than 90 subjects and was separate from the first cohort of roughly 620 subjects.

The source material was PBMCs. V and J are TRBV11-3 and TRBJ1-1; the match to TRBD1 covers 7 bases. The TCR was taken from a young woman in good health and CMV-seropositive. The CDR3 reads CASSLGQPNTEAFF. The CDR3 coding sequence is TGTGCCAGCAGCTTGGGACAGCCGAACACTGAAGCTTTCTTT.